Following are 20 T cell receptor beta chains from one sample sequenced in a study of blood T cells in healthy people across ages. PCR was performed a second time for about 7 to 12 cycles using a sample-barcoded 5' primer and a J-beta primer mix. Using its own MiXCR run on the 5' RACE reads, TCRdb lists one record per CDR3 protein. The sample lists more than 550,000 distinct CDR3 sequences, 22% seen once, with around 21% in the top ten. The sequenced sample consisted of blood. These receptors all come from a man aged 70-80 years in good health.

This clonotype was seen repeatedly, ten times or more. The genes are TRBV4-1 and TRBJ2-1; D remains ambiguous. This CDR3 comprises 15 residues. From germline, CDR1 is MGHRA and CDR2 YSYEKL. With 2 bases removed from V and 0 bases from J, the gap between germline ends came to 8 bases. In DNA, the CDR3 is TGCGCCAGCAGCCAACCCACCGGCTCCTACAATGAGCAGTTCTTC. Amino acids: CASSQPTGSYNEQFF.

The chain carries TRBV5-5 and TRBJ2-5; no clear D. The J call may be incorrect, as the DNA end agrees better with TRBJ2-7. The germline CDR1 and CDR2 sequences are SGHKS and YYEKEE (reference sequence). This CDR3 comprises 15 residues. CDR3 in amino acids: CASSLSRGNGYEQYF. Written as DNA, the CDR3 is TGTGCCAGCAGCTTGAGTCGCGGAAACGGTTACGAGCAGTACTTC.

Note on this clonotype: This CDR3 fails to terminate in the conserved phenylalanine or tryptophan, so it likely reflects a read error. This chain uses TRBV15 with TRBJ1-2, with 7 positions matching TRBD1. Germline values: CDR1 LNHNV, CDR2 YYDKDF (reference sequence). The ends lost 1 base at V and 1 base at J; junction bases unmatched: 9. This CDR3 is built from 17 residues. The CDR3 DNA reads TGTGCCACCAGCAGAGGTATCTTGACAGGGCATAACTATGGCTACACCCTC. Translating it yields CATSRGILTGHNYGYTL.

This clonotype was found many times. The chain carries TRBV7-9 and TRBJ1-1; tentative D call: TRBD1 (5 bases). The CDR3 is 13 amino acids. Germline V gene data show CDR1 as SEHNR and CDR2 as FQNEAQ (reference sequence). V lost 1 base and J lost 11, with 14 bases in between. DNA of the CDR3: TGTGCCAGCAGCTTAGTCGCACAGGCGGGCGCTTTCTTT. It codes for CASSLVAQAGAFF. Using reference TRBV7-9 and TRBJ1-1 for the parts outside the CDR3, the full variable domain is DTGVSQNPRHKITKRGQNVTFRCDPISEHNRLYWYRQTLGQGPEFLTYFQNEAQLEKSRLLSDRFSAERPKGSFSTLEIQRTEQGDSAMYLCASSLVAQAGAFFGQGTRLTVV.

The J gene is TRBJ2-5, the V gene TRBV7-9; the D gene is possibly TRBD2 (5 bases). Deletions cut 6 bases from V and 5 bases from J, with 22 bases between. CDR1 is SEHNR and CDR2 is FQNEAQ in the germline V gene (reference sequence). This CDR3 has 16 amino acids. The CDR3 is CASSTTLVARGETQYF. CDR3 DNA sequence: TGTGCCAGCAGTACGACCCTGGTAGCGCGTGGGGAGACCCAGTACTTC.

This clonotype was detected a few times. The DNA for the CDR3 is TGTGCCAGTAGTATGCCCTGGGGGAGCGGGAGGGCCAAAAACATTCAGTACTTC. Its translation is CASSMPWGSGRAKNIQYF. The chain recombines TRBV19 with TRBJ2-4; TRBD2 agrees at 9 bases. The CDR3 totals 18 residues. CDR1 is LNHDA, CDR2 SQIVND, per germline (reference sequence). Trimming cost V 3 bases and J 1 base; bases outside gene matches: 10.

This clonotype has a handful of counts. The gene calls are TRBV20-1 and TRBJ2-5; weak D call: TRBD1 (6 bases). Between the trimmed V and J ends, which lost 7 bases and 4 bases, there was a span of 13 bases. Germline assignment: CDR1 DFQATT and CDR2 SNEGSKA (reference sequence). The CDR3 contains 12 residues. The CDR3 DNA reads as TGCAGTGTATGGGGCAGGGGAGAGACCCAGTACTTC. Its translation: CSVWGRGETQYF.

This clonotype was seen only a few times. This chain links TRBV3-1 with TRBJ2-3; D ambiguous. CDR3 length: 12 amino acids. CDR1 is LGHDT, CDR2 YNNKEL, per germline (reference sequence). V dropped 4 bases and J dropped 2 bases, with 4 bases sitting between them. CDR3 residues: CASSRLTDTQYF. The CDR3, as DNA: TGTGCCAGCAGCCGCCTCACAGATACGCAGTATTTT.

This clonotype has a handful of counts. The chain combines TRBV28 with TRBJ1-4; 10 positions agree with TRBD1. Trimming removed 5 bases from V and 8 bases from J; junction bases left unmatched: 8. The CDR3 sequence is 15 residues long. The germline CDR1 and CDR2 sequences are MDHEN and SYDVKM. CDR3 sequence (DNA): TGTGCCAGCAGTCGCCGGGACAGGGGAGGCGAAAAACTGTTTTTT. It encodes CASSRRDRGGEKLFF. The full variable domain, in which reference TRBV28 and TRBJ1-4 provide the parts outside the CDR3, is DVKVTQSSRYLVKRTGEKVFLECVQDMDHENMFWYRQDPGLGLRLIYFSYDVKMKEKGDIPEGYSVSREKKERFSLILESASTNQTSMYLCASSRRDRGGEKLFFGSGTQLSVL.

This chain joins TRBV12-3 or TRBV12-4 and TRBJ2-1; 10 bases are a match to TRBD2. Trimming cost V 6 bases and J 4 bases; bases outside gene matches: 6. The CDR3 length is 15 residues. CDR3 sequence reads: CASSRGTSVYNEQFF. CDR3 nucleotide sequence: TGTGCCAGCAGCAGGGGGACTAGCGTGTACAATGAGCAGTTCTTC.

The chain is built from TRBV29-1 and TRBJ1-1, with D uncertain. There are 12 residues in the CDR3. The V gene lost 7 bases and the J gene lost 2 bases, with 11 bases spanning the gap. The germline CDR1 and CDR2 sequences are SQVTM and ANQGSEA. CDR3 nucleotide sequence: TGCAGCGCCCTTGACACTAACACTGAAGCTTTCTTT. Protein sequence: CSALDTNTEAFF.

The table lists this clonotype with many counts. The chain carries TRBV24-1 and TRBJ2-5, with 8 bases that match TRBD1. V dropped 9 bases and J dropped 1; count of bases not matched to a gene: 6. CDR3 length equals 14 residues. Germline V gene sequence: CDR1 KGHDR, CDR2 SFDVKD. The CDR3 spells CATATGTGQETQYF. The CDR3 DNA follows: TGTGCCACCGCTACCGGGACAGGCCAAGAGACCCAGTACTTC.

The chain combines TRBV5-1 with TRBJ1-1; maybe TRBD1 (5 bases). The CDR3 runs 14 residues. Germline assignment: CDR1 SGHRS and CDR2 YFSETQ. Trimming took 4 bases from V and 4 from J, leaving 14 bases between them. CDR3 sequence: CASSLGPTVTEAFF. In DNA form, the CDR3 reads TGCGCCAGCAGCCTGGGACCAACGGTCACTGAAGCTTTCTTT.

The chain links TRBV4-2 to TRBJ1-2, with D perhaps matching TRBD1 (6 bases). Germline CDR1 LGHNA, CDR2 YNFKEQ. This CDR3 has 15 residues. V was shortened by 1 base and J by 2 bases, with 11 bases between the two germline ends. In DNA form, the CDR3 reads TGTGCCAGCAGCCAAGTTACGGGGGCGAACTATGGCTACACCTTC. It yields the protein CASSQVTGANYGYTF.

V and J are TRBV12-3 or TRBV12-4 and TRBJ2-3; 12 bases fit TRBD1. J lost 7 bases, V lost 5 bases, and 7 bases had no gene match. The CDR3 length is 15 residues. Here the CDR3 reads CASSTGTGGAYTQYF. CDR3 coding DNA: TGTGCCAGCAGTACCGGGACAGGGGGCGCGTATACGCAGTATTTT.

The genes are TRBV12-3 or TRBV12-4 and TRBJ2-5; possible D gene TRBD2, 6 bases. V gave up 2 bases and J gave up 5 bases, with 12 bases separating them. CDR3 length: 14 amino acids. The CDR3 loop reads CASSLRAGSETQYF. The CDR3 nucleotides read TGTGCCAGCAGTTTACGAGCGGGTAGCGAGACCCAGTACTTC.

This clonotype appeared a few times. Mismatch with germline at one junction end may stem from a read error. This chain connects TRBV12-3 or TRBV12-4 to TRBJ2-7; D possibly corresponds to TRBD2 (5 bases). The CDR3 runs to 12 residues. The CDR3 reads CVSSYSGYEQYF. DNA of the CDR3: TGTGTCAGCAGTTACAGCGGCTACGAGCAGTACTTC.

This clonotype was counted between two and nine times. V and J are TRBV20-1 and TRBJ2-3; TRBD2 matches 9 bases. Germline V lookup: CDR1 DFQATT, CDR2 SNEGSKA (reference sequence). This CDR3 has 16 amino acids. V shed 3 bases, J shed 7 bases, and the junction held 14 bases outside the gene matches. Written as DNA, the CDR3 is TGCAGTGCTAGTCAGACTAGCGGTTATGGAGGAAATACGCAGTATTTT. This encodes CSASQTSGYGGNTQYF.

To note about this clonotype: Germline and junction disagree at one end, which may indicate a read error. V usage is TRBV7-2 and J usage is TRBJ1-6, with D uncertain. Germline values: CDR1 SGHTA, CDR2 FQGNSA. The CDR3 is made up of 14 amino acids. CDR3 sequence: CASSPSSNNSPLHF. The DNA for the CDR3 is TGTGCCAGCAGCCCTAGCTCCAATAATTCACCCCTCCACTTT.

CDR3 bases: TGTGCCAGCAGCTGGGACATCCCTAACACTGAAGCTTTCTTT. Residues: CASSWDIPNTEAFF. The rearrangement joins TRBV7-2 to TRBJ1-1; TRBD1 might be the D (6 bases). Germline CDR1 and CDR2: SGHTA and FQGNSA. The CDR3 runs to 14 residues. Trimming took 4 bases from V and 2 from J, leaving 11 bases between them.